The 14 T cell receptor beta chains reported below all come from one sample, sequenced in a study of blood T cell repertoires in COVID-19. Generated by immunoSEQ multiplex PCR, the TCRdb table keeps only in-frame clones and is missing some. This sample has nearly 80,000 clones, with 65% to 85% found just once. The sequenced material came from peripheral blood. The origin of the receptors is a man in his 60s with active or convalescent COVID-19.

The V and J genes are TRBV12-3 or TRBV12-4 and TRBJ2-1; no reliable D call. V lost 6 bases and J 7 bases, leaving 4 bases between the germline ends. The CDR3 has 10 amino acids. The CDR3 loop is CASSLNEQFF. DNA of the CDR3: TGTGCCAGCAGCCTAAATGAGCAGTTCTTC.

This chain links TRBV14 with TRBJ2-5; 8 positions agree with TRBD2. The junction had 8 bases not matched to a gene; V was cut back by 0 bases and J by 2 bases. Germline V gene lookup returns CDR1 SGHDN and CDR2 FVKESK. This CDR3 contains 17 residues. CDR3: CASSQERTSSVQETQYF. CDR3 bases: TGTGCCAGCAGCCAAGAGAGGACTAGCTCGGTTCAAGAGACCCAGTACTTC.

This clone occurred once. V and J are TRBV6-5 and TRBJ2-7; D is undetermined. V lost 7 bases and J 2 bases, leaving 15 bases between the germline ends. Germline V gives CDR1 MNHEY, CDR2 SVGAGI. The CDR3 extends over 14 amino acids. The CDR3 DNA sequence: TGTGCCAGCATTCAGAGGTATTCGCCCTACGAGCAGTACTTC. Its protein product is CASIQRYSPYEQYF.

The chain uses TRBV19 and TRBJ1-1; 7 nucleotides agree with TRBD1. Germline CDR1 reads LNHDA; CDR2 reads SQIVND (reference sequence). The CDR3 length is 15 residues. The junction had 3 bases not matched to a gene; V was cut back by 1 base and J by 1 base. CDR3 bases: TGTGCCAGTAGTATAGGGTGGACAGGGAACACTGAAGCTTTCTTT. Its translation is CASSIGWTGNTEAFF.

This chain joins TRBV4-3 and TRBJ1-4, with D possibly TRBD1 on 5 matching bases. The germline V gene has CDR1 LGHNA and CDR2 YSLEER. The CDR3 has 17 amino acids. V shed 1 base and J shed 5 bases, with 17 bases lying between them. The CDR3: CASSQGMGGASNEKLFF. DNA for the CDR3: TGCGCCAGCAGCCAAGGGATGGGCGGGGCGTCGAATGAAAAACTGTTTTTT.

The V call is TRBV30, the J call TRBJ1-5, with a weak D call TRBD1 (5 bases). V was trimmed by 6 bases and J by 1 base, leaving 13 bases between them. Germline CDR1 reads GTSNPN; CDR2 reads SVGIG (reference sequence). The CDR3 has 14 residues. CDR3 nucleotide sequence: TGTGCCTGCGATCAACGGGGGAGCAATCAGCCCCAGCATTTT. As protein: CACDQRGSNQPQHF.

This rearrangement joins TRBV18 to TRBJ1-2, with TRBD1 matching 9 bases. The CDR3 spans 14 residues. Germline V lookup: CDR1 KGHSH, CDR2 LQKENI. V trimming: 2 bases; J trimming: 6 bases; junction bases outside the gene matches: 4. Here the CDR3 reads CASSPATGGHGYTF. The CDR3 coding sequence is TGTGCCAGCTCACCAGCAACAGGGGGCCATGGCTACACCTTC.

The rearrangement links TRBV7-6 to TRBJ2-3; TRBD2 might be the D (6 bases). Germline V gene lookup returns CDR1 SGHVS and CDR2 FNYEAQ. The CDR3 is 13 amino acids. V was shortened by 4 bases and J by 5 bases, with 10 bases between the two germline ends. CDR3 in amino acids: CASSSPGEDTQYF. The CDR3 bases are TGTGCCAGCAGCTCGCCGGGGGAAGATACGCAGTATTTT. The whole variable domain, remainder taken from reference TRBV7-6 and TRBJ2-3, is GAGVSQSPRYKVTKRGQDVALRCDPISGHVSLYWYRQALGQGPEFLTYFNYEAQQDKSGLPNDRFSAERPEGSISTLTIQRTEQRDSAMYRCASSSPGEDTQYFGPGTRLTVL.

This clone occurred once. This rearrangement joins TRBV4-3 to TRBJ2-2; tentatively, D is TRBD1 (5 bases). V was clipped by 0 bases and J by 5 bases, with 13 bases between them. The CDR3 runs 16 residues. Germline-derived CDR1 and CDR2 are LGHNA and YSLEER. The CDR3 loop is CASSQDRGMGTGELFF. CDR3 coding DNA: TGCGCCAGCAGCCAAGATAGGGGTATGGGGACCGGGGAGCTGTTTTTT.

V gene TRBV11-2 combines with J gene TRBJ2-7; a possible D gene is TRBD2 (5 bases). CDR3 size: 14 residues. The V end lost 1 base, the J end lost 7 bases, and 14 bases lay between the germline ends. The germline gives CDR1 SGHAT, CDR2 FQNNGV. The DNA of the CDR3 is TGTGCCAGCAGCTTAGTCGGGAACCGTCGGGAGCAGTACTTC. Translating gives CASSLVGNRREQYF. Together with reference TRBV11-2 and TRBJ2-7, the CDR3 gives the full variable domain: EAGVAQSPRYKIIEKRQSVAFWCNPISGHATLYWYQQILGQGPKLLIQFQNNGVVDDSQLPKDRFSAERLKGVDSTLKIQPAKLEDSAVYLCASSLVGNRREQYFGPGTRLTVT.

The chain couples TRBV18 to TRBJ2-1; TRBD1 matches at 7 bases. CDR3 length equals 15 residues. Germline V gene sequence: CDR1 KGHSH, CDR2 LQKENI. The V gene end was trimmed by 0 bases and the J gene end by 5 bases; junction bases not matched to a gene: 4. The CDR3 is CASSPPGGPHNEQFF. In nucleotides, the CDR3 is TGTGCCAGCTCACCACCAGGGGGCCCCCACAATGAGCAGTTCTTC.

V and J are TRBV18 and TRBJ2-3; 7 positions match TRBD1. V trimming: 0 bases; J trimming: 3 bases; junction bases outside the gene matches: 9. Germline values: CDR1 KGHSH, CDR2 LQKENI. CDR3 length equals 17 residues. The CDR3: CASSPPDRGQETDTQYF. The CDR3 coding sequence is TGTGCCAGCTCACCACCGGATCGAGGACAGGAAACAGATACGCAGTATTTT. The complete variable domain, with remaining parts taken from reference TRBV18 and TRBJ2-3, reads NAGVMQNPRHLVRRRGQEARLRCSPMKGHSHVYWYRQLPEEGLKFMVYLQKENIIDESGMPKERFSAEFPKEGPSILRIQQVVRGDSAAYFCASSPPDRGQETDTQYFGPGTRLTVL.

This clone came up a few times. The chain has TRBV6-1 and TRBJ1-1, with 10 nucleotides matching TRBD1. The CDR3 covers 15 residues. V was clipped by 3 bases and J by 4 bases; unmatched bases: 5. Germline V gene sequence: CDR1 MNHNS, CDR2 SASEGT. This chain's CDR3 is CASSEPGQGTTEAFF. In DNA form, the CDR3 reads TGTGCCAGCAGTGAGCCGGGACAGGGGACCACTGAAGCTTTCTTT.

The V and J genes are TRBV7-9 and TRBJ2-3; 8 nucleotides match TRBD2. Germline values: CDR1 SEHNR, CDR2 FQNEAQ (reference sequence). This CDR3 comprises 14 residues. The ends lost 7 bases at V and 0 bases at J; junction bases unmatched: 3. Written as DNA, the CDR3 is TGTGCCAGCATCGGGGGGGGGAGCACAGATACGCAGTATTTT. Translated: CASIGGGSTDTQYF. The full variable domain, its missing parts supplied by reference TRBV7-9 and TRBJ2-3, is DTGVSQNPRHKITKRGQNVTFRCDPISEHNRLYWYRQTLGQGPEFLTYFQNEAQLEKSRLLSDRFSAERPKGSFSTLEIQRTEQGDSAMYLCASIGGGSTDTQYFGPGTRLTVL.